Listed here is a single T cell receptor (beta chain). Antigen specificity is unknown. The repertoire was sequenced with immunoSEQ multiplex PCR; TCRdb's copy has only in-frame clones and lacks some. The sample lists 100,000 to 150,000 clones, about 90% occurring once. The data were obtained in a study of T cell responses to AZD1222 COVID-19 vaccine. Study conclusions and caveats: Spike-specific TCR breadth and depth both grew after two AZD1222 doses. Along spike, vaccine-associated CD4 TCRs were found throughout, with dominance at 160-218 and 743-854.

CDR3 length equals 13 residues. Trimming took off 1 base at V and 5 bases at J, with 6 bases between the two ends. CDR1 and CDR2 (germline): LNHDA, SQIVND (reference sequence). The clonotype comes from an adult in good health. The material was peripheral blood, obtained on day 0 of AZD1222 vaccination. The genes are TRBV19 and TRBJ2-1; D is uncertain. In nucleotides, the CDR3 is TGTGCCAGTAGTATAGGGGTGGACAATGAGCAGTTCTTC. This translates into CASSIGVDNEQFF.